The present entry profiles one T cell receptor (beta chain) with its context. The antigen remains undetermined. The adjacent normal breast tissue was taken roughly 2-4 cm from the tumor. The source of the sample is a study of early stage breast cancer tumors. Study-wide results and caveats: Enriched TCRB sequences shared across patients were mostly commonly generated sequences. Blood repertoires resembled normal breast more than tumor.

TCRdb's copy holds only in-frame clones and misses some; the assay was immunoSEQ multiplex PCR. The table lists about 14,000 clones, 84% of them singletons. Germline assignment: CDR1 LNHDA and CDR2 SQIVND (reference sequence). CDR3 length: 14 amino acids. V shed 4 bases and J 6 bases; nucleotides not matched to a gene: 2. This receptor was identified in a person aged 25 to 40 with breast cancer. What was sequenced was normal breast tissue next to the tumor. The chain combines TRBV19 with TRBJ1-4, with TRBD1 matching over 10 bases. The CDR3 reads CASSTTGGDEKLFF. CDR3 DNA sequence: TGTGCCAGTAGTACGACAGGGGGCGATGAAAAACTGTTTTTT.